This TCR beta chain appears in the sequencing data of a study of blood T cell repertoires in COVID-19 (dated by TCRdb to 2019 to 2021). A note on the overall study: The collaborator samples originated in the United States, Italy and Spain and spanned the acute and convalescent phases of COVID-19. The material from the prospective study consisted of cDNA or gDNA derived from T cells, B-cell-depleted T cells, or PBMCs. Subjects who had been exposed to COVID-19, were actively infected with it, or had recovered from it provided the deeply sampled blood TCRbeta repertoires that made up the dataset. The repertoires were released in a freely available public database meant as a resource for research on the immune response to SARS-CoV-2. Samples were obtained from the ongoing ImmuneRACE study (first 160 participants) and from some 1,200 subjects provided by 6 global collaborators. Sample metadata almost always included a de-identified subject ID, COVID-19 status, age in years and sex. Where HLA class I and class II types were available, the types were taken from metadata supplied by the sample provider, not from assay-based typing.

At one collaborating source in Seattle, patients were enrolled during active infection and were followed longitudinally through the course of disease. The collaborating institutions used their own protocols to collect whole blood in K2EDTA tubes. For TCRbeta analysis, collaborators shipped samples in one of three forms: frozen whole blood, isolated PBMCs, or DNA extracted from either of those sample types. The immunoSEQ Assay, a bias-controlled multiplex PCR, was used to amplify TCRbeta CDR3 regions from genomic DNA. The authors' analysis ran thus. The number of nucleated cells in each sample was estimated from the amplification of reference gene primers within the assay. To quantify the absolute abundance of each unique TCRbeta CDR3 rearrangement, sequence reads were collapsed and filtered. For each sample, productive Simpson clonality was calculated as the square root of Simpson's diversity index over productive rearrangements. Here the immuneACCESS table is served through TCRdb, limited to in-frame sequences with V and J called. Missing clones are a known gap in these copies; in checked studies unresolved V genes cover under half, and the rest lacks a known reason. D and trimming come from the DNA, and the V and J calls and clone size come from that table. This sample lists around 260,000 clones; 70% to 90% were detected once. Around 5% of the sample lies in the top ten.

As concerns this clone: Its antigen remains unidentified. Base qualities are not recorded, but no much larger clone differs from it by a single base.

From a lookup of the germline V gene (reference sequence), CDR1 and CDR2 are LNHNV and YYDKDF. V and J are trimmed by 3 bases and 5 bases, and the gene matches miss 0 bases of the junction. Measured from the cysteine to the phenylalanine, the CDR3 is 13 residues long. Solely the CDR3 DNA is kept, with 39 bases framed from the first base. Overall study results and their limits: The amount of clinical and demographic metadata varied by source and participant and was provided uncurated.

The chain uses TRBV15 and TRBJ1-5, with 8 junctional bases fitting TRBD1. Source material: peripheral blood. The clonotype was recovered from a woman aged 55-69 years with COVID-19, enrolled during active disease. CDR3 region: CATSRTGDQPQHF. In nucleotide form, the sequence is TGTGCCACCAGCAGGACAGGGGATCAGCCCCAGCATTTT.